Sequencing of this T cell receptor (beta chain) was carried out in a study of OX40 agonist ivuxolimab in advanced cancers. The method was immunoSEQ multiplex PCR; TCRdb's version includes in-frame clones alone and lacks a portion of them. The sample carries some 5,100 clones, 50% to 70% recorded once. Sequenced material: CD4+ or CD8+ T cells sorted from blood, taken in a trial of the OX40 agonist ivuxolimab. The source of this sequence is an adult with an advanced solid tumor such as melanoma, head and neck, liver or kidney cancer.

The CDR3 coding sequence is TGTGCCAGTACCGAGGAAATTTCGGATCAGCCCCAGCATTTT. Translated, it gives CASTEEISDQPQHF. This sequence joins TRBV19 and TRBJ1-5; D remains unclear. The V gene's germline CDR1 is LNHDA and CDR2 SQIVND (reference sequence). This CDR3 is 14 amino acids long. The germline V and J ends were trimmed by 7 bases and 5 bases, with 15 bases remaining between them.